The 3 T cell receptor beta chains reported below all come from one sample, sequenced in a study of T cells in Graves' hyperthyroidism and ophthalmopathy (dated by TCRdb to between 2017 and 2020). Library generation was performed with multiplex PCR. The sequencer was an Illumina HiSeq 2000. Amplification of TCR beta CDR3 regions was carried out from RNA transcripts. The TCR CDR3 was subjected to a first round of RT-PCR using the HTBI primer set and the Qiagen OneStep RT-PCR kit. TCRdb ran its own pipeline on the public reads, namely fastp trimming at Q25 and MiXCR clone calling, and kept in-frame beta chains. Every distinct CDR3 protein forms one entry, paired with its most common genes and DNA. The sample table shows 450,000 to 500,000 distinct CDR3 sequences, and around a fifth are seen once. Less than 65% of the sample is in the top ten clones. Sequencing was carried out using blood. These receptors were collected from a woman in her seventies with Graves' ophthalmopathy.

This clonotype has at least ten counts. In DNA form, the CDR3 reads TGTGCCAGCACAGCAATGAACACTGAAGCTTTCTTT. Its protein product is CASTAMNTEAFF. This sequence joins TRBV28 and TRBJ1-1; no clear D. In germline, CDR1 is MDHEN, CDR2 SYDVKM. Trimming pared 7 bases from V and 0 bases from J, leaving 6 bases between. The length of the CDR3 is 12 residues.

This clonotype has at least ten counts. The V gene is TRBV11-2, the J gene TRBJ2-2; a possible D gene is TRBD2 (5 bases). The germline CDR1 and CDR2 sequences are SGHAT and FQNNGV. The CDR3 is 14 amino acids. V was clipped by 7 bases and J by 5 bases, with 14 bases between them. In DNA form, the CDR3 reads TGTGCCAGCACGGGATGGGGTCTGACCGGGGAGCTGTTTTTT. Protein product: CASTGWGLTGELFF.

Only a few counts were recorded for this clonotype. This chain joins TRBV6-1 and TRBJ1-1; 7 bases map to TRBD1. Germline lookup yields CDR1 MNHNS and CDR2 SASEGT. This CDR3 region has 15 residues. Trimming cost V 6 bases and J 1 base; bases outside gene matches: 8. The CDR3 reads CASSVDRVRNTEAFF. DNA of the CDR3: TGTGCCAGCAGCGTTGACAGGGTCCGGAACACTGAAGCTTTCTTT.